This T cell receptor (beta chain) came from a study of blood T cell repertoires in COVID-19. The wider study: Donors in the United States, Italy and Spain gave samples during acute or convalescent COVID-19. T cells, B-cell-depleted T cells, or PBMCs provided the cDNA or gDNA that served as material.

In the original processing: Estimated nucleated cell counts came from reference gene primer amplification. Sequencing was performed with immunoSEQ multiplex PCR; in TCRdb, only in-frame clones are kept and a portion is missing. V and J calls and clone size are given by that table; D and trimming were obtained from the DNA. The sample has 71,000 or so clones, over 70% seen once; the top ten hold 11%. Germline CDR1 is LGHDT and CDR2 is YNNKEL (reference sequence). V gave up 0 bases and J gave up 4 bases, with 10 bases separating them. This CDR3 spans 15 amino acids. The clonotype originates from a man aged 50 to 60 with acute or convalescent COVID-19. This chain joins TRBV3-1 (or the pseudogene TRBV3-2) and TRBJ1-5; no firm D call. Sequencing input: peripheral blood. CDR3 bases: TGTGCCAGCAGCCAAGAACTGAGCGCAAATCAGCCCCAGCATTTT. Translation gives CASSQELSANQPQHF.